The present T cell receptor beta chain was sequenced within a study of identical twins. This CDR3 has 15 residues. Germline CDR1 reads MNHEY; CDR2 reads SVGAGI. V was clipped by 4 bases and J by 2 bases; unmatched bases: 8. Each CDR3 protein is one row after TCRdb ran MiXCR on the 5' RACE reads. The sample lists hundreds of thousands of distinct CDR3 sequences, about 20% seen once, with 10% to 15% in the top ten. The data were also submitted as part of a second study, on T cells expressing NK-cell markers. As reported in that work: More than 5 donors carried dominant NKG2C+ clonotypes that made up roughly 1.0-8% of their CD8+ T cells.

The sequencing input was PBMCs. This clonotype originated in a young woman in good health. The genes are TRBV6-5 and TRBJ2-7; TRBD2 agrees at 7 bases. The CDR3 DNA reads TGTGCCAGCAGTTCTAGAAGACTAGCAGCCTACGAGCAGTACTTC. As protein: CASSSRRLAAYEQYF.